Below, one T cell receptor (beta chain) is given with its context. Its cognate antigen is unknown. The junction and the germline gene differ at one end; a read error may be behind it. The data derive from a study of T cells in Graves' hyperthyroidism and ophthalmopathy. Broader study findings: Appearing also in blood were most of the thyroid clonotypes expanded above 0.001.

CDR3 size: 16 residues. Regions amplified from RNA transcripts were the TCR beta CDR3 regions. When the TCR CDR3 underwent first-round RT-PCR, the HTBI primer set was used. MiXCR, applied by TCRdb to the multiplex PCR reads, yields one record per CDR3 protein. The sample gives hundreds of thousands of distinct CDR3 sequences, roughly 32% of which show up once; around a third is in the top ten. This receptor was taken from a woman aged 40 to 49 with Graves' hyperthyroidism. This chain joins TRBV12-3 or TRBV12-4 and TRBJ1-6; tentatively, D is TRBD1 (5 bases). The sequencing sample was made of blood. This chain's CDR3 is CASSLGGTTYNPPLHF. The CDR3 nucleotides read TGTGCCAGCAGTTTAGGCGGGACTACCTATAATCCACCCCTCCACTTT.